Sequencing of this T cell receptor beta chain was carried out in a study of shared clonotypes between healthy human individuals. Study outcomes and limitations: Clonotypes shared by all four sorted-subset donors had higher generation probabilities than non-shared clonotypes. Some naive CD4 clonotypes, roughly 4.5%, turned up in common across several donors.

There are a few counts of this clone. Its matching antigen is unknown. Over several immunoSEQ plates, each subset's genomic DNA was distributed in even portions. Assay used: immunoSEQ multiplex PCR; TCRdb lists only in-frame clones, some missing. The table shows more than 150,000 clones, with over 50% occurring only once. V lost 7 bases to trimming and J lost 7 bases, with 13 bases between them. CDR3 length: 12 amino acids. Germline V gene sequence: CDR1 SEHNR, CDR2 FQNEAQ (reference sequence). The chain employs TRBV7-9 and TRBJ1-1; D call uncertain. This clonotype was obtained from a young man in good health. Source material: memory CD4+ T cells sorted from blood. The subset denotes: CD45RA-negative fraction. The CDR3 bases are TGTGCCAGCACCATCCAGGACTTTGAAGCTTTCTTT. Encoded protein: CASTIQDFEAFF.